A selection of T cell receptor beta chains follows, all from one sample in a study of cytomegalovirus exposure and HLA in healthy donors. Profiled with immunoSEQ multiplex PCR; TCRdb holds only in-frame clones, not every one. This repertoire comprises approximately 150,000 clones; its ten largest clones make up 0.96%. Sequenced: PBMCs. These receptors were obtained from a male donor in good health and CMV-seronegative. The CDR3 runs from the conserved cysteine through the conserved F or W. D genes are given only for firm matches.

cdr3_aa: CASSEGGQGFAGELFF
cdr3_nt: TGTGCCAGCAGTGAAGGGGGGCAGGGTTTCGCCGGGGAGCTGTTTTTT
d_call: -
j_call: TRBJ2-2
v_call: TRBV6-1

cdr3_aa: CASSRQLAGGGNEQFF
cdr3_nt: TGCGCCAGCAGCAGGCAACTAGCGGGAGGAGGCAATGAGCAGTTCTTC
d_call: TRBD2
j_call: TRBJ2-1
v_call: TRBV5-1

cdr3_aa: CASSLGYRSGGATEAFF
cdr3_nt: TGCGCCAGCAGCTTGGGCTATAGGTCGGGCGGGGCCACTGAAGCTTTCTTT
d_call: -
j_call: TRBJ1-1
v_call: TRBV5-1

cdr3_aa: CSVDVAGRMTNYGYTF
cdr3_nt: TGCAGCGTTGATGTGGCAGGTCGGATGACTAACTATGGCTACACCTTC
d_call: -
j_call: TRBJ1-2
v_call: TRBV29-1

cdr3_aa: CASSTGGKENTEAFF
cdr3_nt: TGTGCCAGCAGTACAGGGGGAAAAGAGAACACTGAAGCTTTCTTT
d_call: TRBD1
j_call: TRBJ1-1
v_call: TRBV28

cdr3_aa: CASSYHSNYGYTF
cdr3_nt: TGTGCCAGCAGTTATCACAGTAACTATGGCTACACCTTC
d_call: -
j_call: TRBJ1-2
v_call: TRBV6-5

cdr3_aa: CASGSGQGLTDTQYF
cdr3_nt: TGTGCCAGCGGCTCGGGACAGGGGTTGACAGATACGCAGTATTTT
d_call: TRBD1
j_call: TRBJ2-3
v_call: TRBV6-6

cdr3_aa: CASSSAGSTDTQYF
cdr3_nt: TGTGCCAGCAGTTCTGCGGGGAGCACAGATACGCAGTATTTT
d_call: -
j_call: TRBJ2-3
v_call: TRBV27

cdr3_aa: CASSLTGQSIGHEQYF
cdr3_nt: TGTGCCAGCAGTTTGACGGGACAGTCCATAGGGCACGAGCAGTACTTC
d_call: TRBD1
j_call: TRBJ2-7
v_call: TRBV6-5

cdr3_aa: CASSPTFSGANVLTF
cdr3_nt: TGTGCCAGCAGCCCGACTTTCTCTGGGGCCAACGTCCTGACTTTC
d_call: -
j_call: TRBJ2-6
v_call: TRBV6-5

cdr3_aa: CASSWTSGQETQYF
cdr3_nt: TGCGCCAGCAGCTGGACTAGCGGCCAAGAGACCCAGTACTTC
d_call: TRBD2
j_call: TRBJ2-5
v_call: TRBV5-1

cdr3_aa: CASGFHLGTGGEQYF
cdr3_nt: TGTGCTAGTGGTTTTCACCTCGGGACAGGGGGCGAGCAGTACTTC
d_call: TRBD1
j_call: TRBJ2-7
v_call: TRBV12-5

cdr3_aa: CSVRQGGNQPQHF
cdr3_nt: TGCAGCGTTCGACAGGGCGGCAATCAGCCCCAGCATTTT
d_call: TRBD1
j_call: TRBJ1-5
v_call: TRBV29-1

cdr3_aa: CASSYYRVSGYNEQFF
cdr3_nt: TGTGCCAGCAGCTACTACCGGGTCAGTGGGTACAATGAGCAGTTCTTC
d_call: -
j_call: TRBJ2-1
v_call: TRBV5-6

cdr3_aa: CASSPTRQGVYNSPLHF
cdr3_nt: TGTGCCAGCAGCCCCACCCGGCAGGGGGTTTATAATTCACCCCTCCACTTT
d_call: TRBD1
j_call: TRBJ1-6
v_call: TRBV7-8

cdr3_aa: CASFPGQGSGELFF
cdr3_nt: TGTGCCAGCTTCCCGGGACAGGGGAGCGGGGAGCTGTTTTTT
d_call: TRBD1
j_call: TRBJ2-2
v_call: TRBV7-9

cdr3_aa: CASSFGGKTEEAFF
cdr3_nt: TGCGCCAGCAGCTTCGGGGGAAAAACAGAGGAAGCTTTCTTT
d_call: -
j_call: TRBJ1-1
v_call: TRBV5-1

cdr3_aa: CAWSSQGYSNQPQHF
cdr3_nt: TGTGCCTGGAGTTCCCAGGGGTATAGCAATCAGCCCCAGCATTTT
d_call: -
j_call: TRBJ1-5
v_call: TRBV30

cdr3_aa: CASSYSRANNQPQHF
cdr3_nt: TGTGCCAGCAGTTACTCGAGGGCCAATAATCAGCCCCAGCATTTT
d_call: -
j_call: TRBJ1-5
v_call: TRBV6-5

cdr3_aa: CASRFDRLNTEAFF
cdr3_nt: TGTGCCAGCAGATTCGACAGGTTGAACACTGAAGCTTTCTTT
d_call: -
j_call: TRBJ1-1
v_call: TRBV5-5

cdr3_aa: CASSIQAASYGYTF
cdr3_nt: TGTGCCAGTAGTATTCAGGCAGCTTCCTATGGCTACACCTTC
d_call: -
j_call: TRBJ1-2
v_call: TRBV19

cdr3_aa: CASSAGTGVGTQYF
cdr3_nt: TGTGCCAGCAGCGCTGGGACAGGGGTTGGGACCCAGTACTTC
d_call: TRBD1
j_call: TRBJ2-5
v_call: TRBV9

cdr3_aa: CASSIGGGAGGGQPQHF
cdr3_nt: TGTGCCAGTAGTATAGGGGGTGGGGCAGGGGGCGGTCAGCCCCAGCATTTT
d_call: TRBD1
j_call: TRBJ1-5
v_call: TRBV19

cdr3_aa: CAWSFVVGSRTEAFF
cdr3_nt: TGTGCCTGGAGTTTTGTTGTGGGGAGTAGGACTGAAGCTTTCTTT
d_call: -
j_call: TRBJ1-1
v_call: TRBV30